These 27 T cell receptor beta chains were sequenced from one sample in a study of liver allograft versus peripheral blood T cells. Study details: The authors compared T cell receptor repertoires in transplanted livers with recipients' peripheral blood repertoires.

TCRdb itself ran the reads through MiXCR, one entry per CDR3 protein. Among about 3,700 distinct CDR3 sequences listed, about 16% were seen once. The source of these receptors is a human patient who had a liver transplant. Some T cells may be supplied by the graft donor.

This clonotype is labeled as medium-sized. The chain is built from TRBV6-1 and TRBJ2-1; a possible D gene is TRBD2 (7 bases). Trimming pared 5 bases from V and 2 bases from J, leaving 13 bases between. From germline, CDR1 is MNHNS and CDR2 SASEGT. The CDR3 spans 15 residues. The chain's CDR3 is CASSISGGTYNEQFF. The DNA for the CDR3 is TGTGCCAGCAGTATTTCGGGGGGCACCTACAATGAGCAGTTCTTC.

Ten or more counts support this clonotype. The chain is built from TRBV5-6 and TRBJ2-3, with 7 bases aligning to TRBD2. The CDR3 totals 16 residues. Trimming at V came to 0 bases and at J to 2 bases, leaving 6 bases not matched to a gene. Germline CDR1 reads SGHDT; CDR2 reads YYEEEE. DNA of the CDR3: TGTGCCAGCAGCTTGGTTATGGCGGGAGACACAGATACGCAGTATTTT. It translates to CASSLVMAGDTDTQYF.

The gene calls are TRBV7-9 and TRBJ1-1; the D gene is possibly TRBD1 (6 bases). V lost 4 bases, J lost 5 bases, and 11 bases lay in between. CDR1 SEHNR and CDR2 FQNEAQ come from the germline V gene (reference sequence). The CDR3 sequence is 13 residues long. The CDR3 region has the DNA TGTGCCAGCAGCTCGACAGGTTATACTGAAGCTTTCTTT. Translated: CASSSTGYTEAFF.

The J gene is TRBJ2-7, the V gene TRBV6-6; D may be TRBD1 or TRBD2 (5 bases each). This CDR3 has 13 amino acids. Germline assignment: CDR1 MNHNY and CDR2 SVGAGI (reference sequence). Trimming took 4 bases from V and 3 from J, leaving 10 bases between them. CDR3 protein: CASSSGDGYEQYF. The CDR3 DNA sequence: TGTGCCAGCAGTTCCGGGGACGGCTACGAGCAGTACTTC.

This clonotype was recorded once. This sequence may be a read error, since a much larger clone differs from it by one base. This CDR3 reads CVSSPDTSNEQFF. The DNA for the CDR3 is TGTGTCAGCAGCCCAGACACGTCGAATGAGCAGTTCTTC. The J gene is TRBJ2-1, the V gene TRBV7-9, with unresolved D. CDR3 length: 13 residues. Germline CDR1 and CDR2: SEHNR and FQNEAQ (reference sequence).

Of note for this clonotype: With a far larger clone one base away, a read error is the likely cause. The chain recombines TRBV7-2 with TRBJ1-6, with 10 nucleotides matching TRBD1. The CDR3 extends over 14 amino acids. CDR1 SGHTA and CDR2 FQGNSA come from the germline V gene. CDR3 bases: TGTGTCAGCAGCTCGACAGGGGGCGGTTCACCCCTCCACTTT. As protein: CVSSSTGGGSPLHF.

This chain links TRBV11-2 with TRBJ1-5; D gene unclear. CDR3 length equals 16 residues. From germline, CDR1 is SGHAT and CDR2 FQNNGV. The ends were cut back, 0 bases at V and 3 bases at J, with 12 bases in the middle. CDR3 residues: CASSLDGSGYNQPQHF. CDR3 DNA: TGTGCCAGCAGCTTAGACGGTTCAGGATACAATCAGCCCCAGCATTTT.

With regard to this clonotype: This may stem from a read error, because a much larger clone lies one nucleotide away. CDR3 nucleotides: TGTGCCAGCAGCTCGGGACAGGGACCATATAGCAATCAGCCCCAGCATTTT. Amino acids: CASSSGQGPYSNQPQHF. The gene calls are TRBV9 and TRBJ1-5; 9 bases align to TRBD1. Germline V gene data show CDR1 as SGDLS and CDR2 as YYNGEE. The CDR3 sequence is 17 residues long. Trimming removed 4 bases from V and 0 bases from J; junction bases left unmatched: 8. Full variable domain (remainder filled in from reference TRBV9 and TRBJ1-5): DSGVTQTPKHLITATGQRVTLRCSPRSGDLSVYWYQQSLDQGLQFLIQYYNGEERAKGNILERFSAQQFPDLHSELNLSSLELGDSALYFCASSSGQGPYSNQPQHFGDGTRLSIL.

This clonotype has just a few counts. J is TRBJ2-7 and V is TRBV27, with 9 positions matching TRBD1. This CDR3 is 14 amino acids long. V lost 6 bases, J lost 1 base, and 4 bases stayed unmatched. From germline, CDR1 is MNHEY and CDR2 SMNVEV (reference sequence). CDR3 sequence: CASSLGQGSYEQYF. DNA for the CDR3: TGTGCCAGCAGCTTGGGACAGGGTTCCTACGAGCAGTACTTC.

Sample share makes this clonotype medium-sized (0.01 to 0.1%). This sequence joins TRBV18 and TRBJ2-1; D is perhaps TRBD2 (5 bases). V lost 2 bases to trimming and J lost 10 bases, with 18 bases between them. CDR3 size: 15 residues. CDR1 and CDR2 from the germline V gene are KGHSH and LQKENI. CDR3 residues: CASSPEAGSKREQFF. The CDR3 DNA sequence: TGTGCCAGCTCACCAGAGGCGGGTTCGAAGCGGGAGCAGTTCTTC.

This clonotype is categorized as medium-sized. Written as DNA, the CDR3 is TGTGCCAGCAGCTTAGCGCAAAGGAGTTCACCCCTCCACTTT. Translation: CASSLAQRSSPLHF. V gene TRBV7-9 combines with J gene TRBJ1-6; D gene unclear. The CDR3 runs 14 residues. Germline V gives CDR1 SEHNR, CDR2 FQNEAQ (reference sequence). V was pared by 0 bases and J by 9 bases, with 9 bases between. The whole variable domain, remainder taken from reference TRBV7-9 and TRBJ1-6, is DTGVSQNPRHKITKRGQNVTFRCDPISEHNRLYWYRQTLGQGPEFLTYFQNEAQLEKSRLLSDRFSAERPKGSFSTLEIQRTEQGDSAMYLCASSLAQRSSPLHFGNGTRLTVT.

With regard to this clonotype: With a far larger clone one base away, a read error is the likely cause. The CDR3 DNA reads TGTGCCAGCAGTGAACGGGTGACGGTCAATGAGCATTTCTTC. It yields the protein CASSERVTVNEHFF. V and J are TRBV6-6 and TRBJ2-1; D is undetermined. The CDR3 covers 14 residues. The germline V gene encodes CDR1 MNHNY and CDR2 SVGAGI (reference sequence).

With respect to this clonotype: A far more abundant clone sits one base away, making this likely a read error. The genes are TRBV15 and TRBJ2-7, with 9 bases identical to TRBD2. The CDR3 runs 15 residues. V shed 5 bases and J 7 bases; nucleotides not matched to a gene: 12. Germline V gives CDR1 LNHNV, CDR2 YYDKDF (reference sequence). The CDR3 coding sequence is TGTGCCACCAGCCCCCGCGGGAGGGCGGACAATGAGCAGTACTTC. Its protein product is CATSPRGRADNEQYF.

By proportion, this clonotype is medium-sized. This chain joins TRBV19 and TRBJ1-2; 8 nucleotides match TRBD1. Germline values: CDR1 LNHDA, CDR2 SQIVND (reference sequence). V gave up 3 bases and J gave up 7 bases; unmatched junction bases: 7. CDR3 length equals 14 residues. The CDR3 spells CASSIGAGGFGYTF. CDR3 coding DNA: TGTGCCAGTAGTATCGGGGCAGGGGGCTTTGGCTACACCTTC.

This clonotype is categorized as medium-sized. J is TRBJ1-1 and V is TRBV20-1; D unresolved. V dropped 1 base and J dropped 0 bases, with 6 bases sitting between them. CDR3 length: 13 residues. The germline V gene encodes CDR1 DFQATT and CDR2 SNEGSKA (reference sequence). DNA of the CDR3: TGCAGTGCTAGAGCCCAGGTGAACACTGAAGCTTTCTTT. It yields the protein CSARAQVNTEAFF.

This chain uses TRBV30 with TRBJ2-3, with TRBD2 matching 11 bases. V dropped 5 bases and J dropped 2; count of bases not matched to a gene: 3. Germline lookup yields CDR1 GTSNPN and CDR2 SVGIG (reference sequence). The CDR3 contains 14 residues. The CDR3 DNA follows: TGTGCCTGGGCGACTAGCGGGAACACAGATACGCAGTATTTT. This sequence encodes CAWATSGNTDTQYF.

A word on this clonotype: This may be a read error: a much more frequent sequence differs by one nucleotide. The chain is built from TRBV6-5 and TRBJ2-7; D might be TRBD1 (5 bases). The CDR3 loop spans 12 amino acids. The germline V gene encodes CDR1 MNHEY and CDR2 SVGAGI. This CDR3 reads CARSYSRTQEYF. DNA for the CDR3: TGTGCCAGAAGTTACTCTAGGACACAAGAGTACTTC.

This sequence joins TRBV11-3 and TRBJ2-1; tentatively, D is TRBD2 (6 bases). The CDR3 length is 14 residues. The germline V and J ends were trimmed by 0 bases and 8 bases, with 11 bases remaining between them. CDR1 and CDR2 (germline): SGHNT, YENEEA. The CDR3 sequence: CASSLDRGGHEQFF. CDR3 DNA: TGTGCCAGCAGCTTAGATCGGGGAGGTCATGAGCAGTTCTTC. Supplemented by reference TRBV11-3 and TRBJ2-1, the full variable domain reads EAGVVQSPRYKIIEKKQPVAFWCNPISGHNTLYWYLQNLGQGPELLIRYENEEAVDDSQLPKDRFSAERLKGVDSTLKIQPAELGDSAVYLCASSLDRGGHEQFFGPGTRLTVL.

This clonotype is judged medium-sized. The rearrangement joins TRBV6-5 to TRBJ2-6; D is unresolved. Germline assignment: CDR1 MNHEY and CDR2 SVGAGI. CDR3 size: 16 residues. The germline V and J ends were trimmed by 5 bases and 1 base, with 12 bases remaining between them. This chain's CDR3 is CASSDQALSGANVLTF. In DNA, the CDR3 is TGTGCCAGCAGTGATCAGGCCCTATCTGGGGCCAACGTCCTGACTTTC.

In its sample, this clonotype is medium-sized (0.01 to 0.1%). This chain links TRBV15 with TRBJ2-3; tentative D call: TRBD1 (6 bases). Germline CDR1 reads LNHNV; CDR2 reads YYDKDF (reference sequence). There are 16 residues in the CDR3. Trimming stripped 0 bases from V and 3 bases from J, with 13 bases between. The CDR3 DNA follows: TGTGCCACCAGCAGAGATCGGGCAGGGGATACAGATACGCAGTATTTT. As protein: CATSRDRAGDTDTQYF.

This clonotype showed up many times. The genes are TRBV6-5 and TRBJ2-1; D is perhaps TRBD1 (5 bases). The germline V gene has CDR1 MNHEY and CDR2 SVGAGI. The CDR3 totals 15 residues. The germline V and J ends were trimmed by 4 bases and 4 bases, with 14 bases remaining between them. DNA of the CDR3: TGTGCCAGCAGTTTAGACAGTAGTGAGTACAATGAGCAGTTCTTC. The encoded protein is CASSLDSSEYNEQFF.

This clonotype is deemed large. The gene calls are TRBV6-2 or TRBV6-3 and TRBJ1-4; D uncertain. V shed 2 bases and J shed 7 bases, with 20 bases lying between them. CDR3 length: 17 residues. Germline V gene lookup returns CDR1 MNHEY and CDR2 SVGEGT. DNA of the CDR3: TGTGCCAGCAGTTACCCGGAAACTGAGGGTGTGACTGAAAAACTGTTTTTT. It specifies CASSYPETEGVTEKLFF.

This clonotype was seen only a few times. This chain uses TRBV3-1 with TRBJ1-2, with D possibly TRBD1 on 5 matching bases. Trimming took off 4 bases at V and 4 bases at J, with 16 bases between the two ends. The CDR3 has 15 residues. Per the germline V gene, CDR1 is LGHDT and CDR2 is YNNKEL (reference sequence). The CDR3 protein is CASSPFLGEGYGYTF. CDR3 in DNA: TGTGCCAGCAGCCCCTTCCTGGGGGAGGGCTATGGCTACACCTTC.

This clonotype is a singleton in its sample. V and J are TRBV2 and TRBJ1-5, with D perhaps TRBD1 (5 bases). This CDR3 contains 15 residues. The germline V and J ends were trimmed by 7 bases and 0 bases, with 13 bases remaining between them. CDR1 is SNHLY and CDR2 is FYNNEI in the germline V gene. The CDR3 sequence: CASTAGWGSNQPQHF. The CDR3 nucleotides read TGTGCCAGCACTGCAGGGTGGGGTAGCAATCAGCCCCAGCATTTT. The full variable domain, completed using reference TRBV2 and TRBJ1-5, is EPEVTQTPSHQVTQMGQEVILRCVPISNHLYFYWYRQILGQKVEFLVSFYNNEISEKSEIFDDQFSVERPDGSNFTLKIRSTKLEDSAMYFCASTAGWGSNQPQHFGDGTRLSIL.

The chain links TRBV5-4 to TRBJ2-5; TRBD1 agrees at 8 bases. After removal of 4 bases from V and 0 bases from J, the junction contained 2 bases not matched to a gene. Germline V gene lookup returns CDR1 SGHNT and CDR2 YYREEE (reference sequence). The CDR3 runs to 14 residues. CDR3 nucleotides: TGTGCCAGCAGCCCGGACAGGGACCAAGAGACCCAGTACTTC. It codes for CASSPDRDQETQYF.

J is TRBJ2-3 and V is TRBV7-3, with D maybe TRBD2 (6 bases). In germline, CDR1 is SGHTA, CDR2 FQGTGA. V lost 1 base, J lost 1 base, and 12 bases lay in between. This CDR3 comprises 16 residues. CDR3 nucleotides: TGTGCCAGCAGCTTAAGTGGAGCGGGCCGCACAGATACGCAGTATTTT. Protein: CASSLSGAGRTDTQYF.

In regard to this clonotype: One end of the junction does not line up with germline, which may come from a read error. The gene calls are TRBV16 and TRBJ1-1; no firm D call. The CDR3 covers 12 residues. CDR1 is KGHSY, CDR2 FQNENV, per germline. CDR3 region: CASSQSGSEDFF. The CDR3 DNA is TGTGCCAGCAGCCAATCTGGCTCTGAAGATTTCTTT.